The next 27 T cell receptor beta chains were all read from a single sample in a study of T cells in Graves' hyperthyroidism and ophthalmopathy. Amplification yielded TCR beta CDR3 regions, with RNA transcripts as the source. The HTBI primer set drove a first-round RT-PCR of the TCR CDR3. TCRdb analysed the multiplex PCR reads with MiXCR anew, one entry per CDR3 protein. The sample records about 350,000 distinct CDR3 sequences, around 13% being singletons. The specimen was blood. Receptors were obtained from a woman aged 25 to 39 with Graves' hyperthyroidism.

This clonotype turned up a few times. The V and J genes are TRBV4-3 and TRBJ1-1; D is unclear. Trimming shortened V by 3 bases and J by 1 base, and 12 bases separated the two germline ends. Germline V lookup: CDR1 LGHNA, CDR2 YSLEER. The CDR3 is made up of 15 amino acids. CDR3 region: CASSHVGLRNTEAFF. In DNA form, the CDR3 reads TGCGCCAGCAGCCACGTTGGATTGAGGAACACTGAAGCTTTCTTT.

V and J are TRBV10-1 and TRBJ2-5; D is ambiguous. CDR1 is WNHNN and CDR2 is SYGVQD in the germline V gene (reference sequence). The CDR3 runs to 17 residues. V shed 2 bases and J shed 5 bases, with 21 bases lying between them. CDR3 region: CASSETRFRGIGETQYF. In DNA form, the CDR3 reads TGCGCCAGCAGTGAGACCAGGTTCCGAGGAATTGGGGAGACCCAGTACTTC.

V is TRBV7-9 and J is TRBJ2-7; D ambiguous. V shed 1 base and J shed 4 bases, with 17 bases lying between them. The CDR3 spans 16 residues. Germline loops: CDR1 SEHNR, CDR2 FQNEAQ (reference sequence). CDR3 region: CASSLGPKLGIYEQYF. The CDR3 nucleotides read TGTGCCAGCAGCTTAGGCCCGAAGCTGGGGATATACGAGCAGTACTTC. The full variable domain, its missing parts supplied by reference TRBV7-9 and TRBJ2-7, is DTGVSQNPRHKITKRGQNVTFRCDPISEHNRLYWYRQTLGQGPEFLTYFQNEAQLEKSRLLSDRFSAERPKGSFSTLEIQRTEQGDSAMYLCASSLGPKLGIYEQYFGPGTRLTVT.

In regard to this clonotype: An end of the junction does not agree with germline; a read error may underlie this. The chain uses TRBV4-1 and TRBJ2-1; the match to TRBD2 covers 12 bases. Germline CDR1 reads MGHRA; CDR2 reads YSYEKL. The length of the CDR3 is 16 residues. The CDR3 spells CASSPLTSGSGNEQFF. The CDR3 nucleotides read TGCGCCAGCAGCCCCTTGACTAGCGGGAGTGGGAATGAGCAATTCTTC.

This clonotype was detected only a few times. A much larger clone differs by one base, so this may be a read error. In DNA form, the CDR3 reads TGTGCCAGCTCTGACAGGGGCGCGTCACCCCTCCACTTT. Its protein product is CASSDRGASPLHF. The chain has TRBV28 and TRBJ1-6; 8 positions agree with TRBD1. The CDR3 is 13 residues long. The V and J ends lost 8 bases and 10 bases, in that order; junction bases with no gene match: 7. CDR1 is MDHEN, CDR2 SYDVKM, per germline.

The V and J genes are TRBV9 and TRBJ1-2; D may be TRBD1 (5 bases). CDR3 length equals 13 residues. The V end lost 0 bases, the J end lost 5 bases, and 8 bases lay between the germline ends. Germline V gene sequence: CDR1 SGDLS, CDR2 YYNGEE. Here the CDR3 reads CASSVGGAYGYTF. DNA for the CDR3: TGTGCCAGCAGCGTAGGAGGGGCATATGGCTACACCTTC.

This clonotype appeared a few times. V usage is TRBV27 and J usage is TRBJ2-1, with 12 positions matching TRBD2. CDR1 and CDR2 (germline): MNHEY, SMNVEV (reference sequence). The V segment lost 7 bases and the J segment 9 bases; nucleotides outside the gene matches: 7. The CDR3 length is 14 residues. The CDR3 protein is CASKTSGSSGEQFF. CDR3 bases: TGTGCCAGCAAGACTAGCGGGAGTTCGGGTGAGCAGTTCTTC.

The chain couples TRBV19 to TRBJ1-5; D gene uncertain. Trimming cost V 4 bases and J 4 bases, with 11 bases left between them. The CDR3 is 14 residues long. Germline loops: CDR1 LNHDA, CDR2 SQIVND (reference sequence). CDR3 coding DNA: TGTGCCAGTAGTAGGAGGGAGGTTAATCAGCCCCAGCATTTT. Translating it yields CASSRREVNQPQHF.

The rearrangement joins TRBV19 to TRBJ2-1, with D hard to call. Trimming removed 2 bases at V and 6 bases at J, with 11 bases between. This CDR3 is built from 14 residues. Germline lookup yields CDR1 LNHDA and CDR2 SQIVND (reference sequence). The CDR3 DNA reads as TGTGCCAGTAGTATACGCCCGTTTGGCAATGAGCAGTTCTTC. Its protein product is CASSIRPFGNEQFF. Supplemented by reference TRBV19 and TRBJ2-1, the full variable domain reads DGGITQSPKYLFRKEGQNVTLSCEQNLNHDAMYWYRQDPGQGLRLIYYSQIVNDFQKGDIAEGYSVSREKKESFPLTVTSAQKNPTAFYLCASSIRPFGNEQFFGPGTRLTVL.

The table lists this clonotype with a few counts. The chain uses TRBV13 and TRBJ2-1; 7 positions match TRBD2. Trimming removed 1 base from V and 1 base from J; junction bases left unmatched: 4. CDR3 length equals 16 residues. CDR1 is PRHDT, CDR2 FYEKMQ, per germline (reference sequence). CDR3 sequence reads: CASSLATSSSYNEQFF. The CDR3 coding sequence is TGTGCCAGCAGCTTAGCGACTAGCAGTTCCTACAATGAGCAGTTCTTC.

The rearrangement uses TRBV20-1 and TRBJ1-5; D ambiguous. CDR1 is DFQATT, CDR2 SNEGSKA, per germline (reference sequence). There are 13 residues in the CDR3. V lost 4 bases and J lost 2, with 9 bases in between. CDR3 sequence (DNA): TGCAGTGCTACGGGGAGTGGCAATCAGCCCCAGCATTTT. This encodes CSATGSGNQPQHF.

This clonotype occurred many times. The rearrangement joins TRBV15 to TRBJ1-5, with unresolved D. Trimming removed 8 bases at V and 0 bases at J, with 11 bases between. CDR1 is LNHNV, CDR2 YYDKDF, per germline (reference sequence). This CDR3 comprises 14 residues. CDR3 DNA sequence: TGTGCCACCGCGGACGGATATAGCAATCAGCCCCAGCATTTT. Translation: CATADGYSNQPQHF.

This clonotype was seen ten or more times. The chain recombines TRBV2 with TRBJ2-1, with a possible D match to TRBD1 (6 bases). Germline CDR1 reads SNHLY; CDR2 reads FYNNEI. Deletions cut 6 bases from V and 9 bases from J, with 12 bases between. The CDR3 sequence is 12 residues long. The CDR3 bases are TGTGCCAGCAGCTCACAGGGTTCTGAGCAGTTCTTC. Translation gives CASSSQGSEQFF.

The chain combines TRBV6-9 with TRBJ1-6; 8 nucleotides align to TRBD1. Germline CDR1 and CDR2: MNHGY and SVAAGI. This CDR3 region has 13 residues. Trimming cost V 6 bases and J 8 bases; bases outside gene matches: 3. CDR3 loop: CASRYRGDSPLHF. The DNA for the CDR3 is TGTGCCAGCAGATACAGGGGGGATTCACCCCTCCACTTT.

This clonotype has a handful of counts. This chain joins TRBV7-9 and TRBJ1-1, with a possible D match to TRBD1 (6 bases). This CDR3 has 13 amino acids. Germline CDR1 is SEHNR and CDR2 is FQNEAQ (reference sequence). With 5 bases removed from V and 3 bases from J, the gap between germline ends came to 10 bases. Written as DNA, the CDR3 is TGTGCCAGCAGCGGGAAGGGGGACACTGAAGCTTTCTTT. Residues: CASSGKGDTEAFF.

V usage is TRBV7-9 and J usage is TRBJ2-2, with 9 positions matching TRBD2. From germline, CDR1 is SEHNR and CDR2 FQNEAQ (reference sequence). V was pared by 4 bases and J by 3 bases, with 3 bases of the junction left unmatched. The CDR3 sequence is 15 residues long. This chain's CDR3 is CASSWTSAYTGELFF. CDR3 bases: TGTGCCAGCAGCTGGACTAGCGCGTACACCGGGGAGCTGTTTTTT.

This clonotype has more than one count but fewer than ten. The germline gene is not matched at one end of the junction; a read error may be the cause. The V gene is TRBV19, the J gene TRBJ2-2; 7 positions match TRBD1. Germline V gives CDR1 LNHDA, CDR2 SQIVND (reference sequence). The CDR3 runs to 14 residues. The CDR3 nucleotides are TGTGCCAGTAATATAGGGGGCGACACCGGGGAGCTGTTTTTT. Translated: CASNIGGDTGELFF.

In the case of this clonotype: This may arise from a read error, as a much more abundant clone is one base away. The chain is built from TRBV28 and TRBJ2-1; 7 bases are a match to TRBD1. There are 15 residues in the CDR3. Germline trimming cut 4 bases from V and 7 bases from J; bases unmatched to any gene: 10. Per germline, CDR1 MDHEN and CDR2 SYDVKM. This chain's CDR3 is CASSSHRGVRNEQFF. Here the CDR3 DNA reads TGTGCCAGCAGTTCTCACAGGGGAGTTAGGAATGAGCAGTTCTTC. Variable domain in full (rest from reference TRBV28 and TRBJ2-1): DVKVTQSSRYLVKRTGEKVFLECVQDMDHENMFWYRQDPGLGLRLIYFSYDVKMKEKGDIPEGYSVSREKKERFSLILESASTNQTSMYLCASSSHRGVRNEQFFGPGTRLTVL.

This chain connects TRBV19 to TRBJ1-5, with 8 bases that match TRBD1. The CDR3 is 15 residues long. Looked up from germline, CDR1 is LNHDA and CDR2 is SQIVND (reference sequence). J lost 3 bases, V lost 6 bases, and 7 bases had no gene match. CDR3 nucleotide sequence: TGTGCCAGTAGCACAGGGGGGAGGACCAATCAGCCCCAGCATTTT. Its protein is CASSTGGRTNQPQHF.

The sample holds many counts of this clonotype. The chain couples TRBV28 to TRBJ2-3; D remains unclear. V was pared by 8 bases and J by 2 bases, with 11 bases between. CDR3 size: 13 residues. Germline V CDR1 and CDR2: MDHEN, SYDVKM. The CDR3 sequence: CASGGQYTDTQYF. The DNA of the CDR3 is TGTGCCAGCGGCGGCCAATACACAGATACGCAGTATTTT.

This clonotype was observed a few times. The chain combines TRBV20-1 with TRBJ2-7; TRBD2 aligns across 10 bases. The germline V gene encodes CDR1 DFQATT and CDR2 SNEGSKA (reference sequence). The CDR3 runs to 12 residues. Trimming removed 4 bases from V and 7 bases from J; junction bases left unmatched: 4. CDR3 nucleotides: TGCAGTGCTACGCTAGCGGGAGATGAGCAGTACTTC. Translation gives CSATLAGDEQYF.

This clonotype was seen many times. The rearrangement joins TRBV6-2 or TRBV6-3 to TRBJ2-2; D tentatively reads TRBD1 or TRBD2 (6 bases each). Germline lookup yields CDR1 MNHEY and CDR2 SVGEGT. The V end lost 6 bases, the J end lost 1 base, and 12 bases lay between the germline ends. This CDR3 has 15 amino acids. DNA for the CDR3: TGTGCCAGCAGCCCACGGGGGCGGAACACCGGGGAGCTGTTTTTT. This gives the protein CASSPRGRNTGELFF.

This clonotype has a count of ten or more. The genes are TRBV28 and TRBJ2-1, with D possibly matching TRBD2 (6 bases). In germline, CDR1 is MDHEN, CDR2 SYDVKM. CDR3 length equals 14 residues. The V gene lost 6 bases and the J gene lost 7 bases, with 16 bases spanning the gap. CDR3 sequence reads: CASRLTGTFNEQFF. In DNA, the CDR3 is TGTGCCAGCAGGTTAACTGGGACTTTTAATGAGCAGTTCTTC.

This clonotype was observed a handful of times. V is TRBV12-5 and J is TRBJ2-1; D might be TRBD1 (6 bases). This CDR3 has 14 residues. Trimming removed 3 bases at V and 8 bases at J, with 14 bases between. CDR1 is LGHNT and CDR2 is FRNRAP in the germline V gene. The CDR3 sequence is CASGLQGPLDEQFF. The CDR3 DNA follows: TGTGCTAGTGGTTTACAGGGCCCTCTTGATGAGCAGTTCTTC.

This clonotype was detected ten times or more. V usage is TRBV11-2 and J usage is TRBJ2-3; TRBD2 matches at 10 bases. With 5 bases clipped from V and 0 bases from J, the junction kept 5 bases outside the gene matches. This CDR3 contains 16 residues. Germline CDR1 SGHAT, CDR2 FQNNGV. The CDR3: CASSRRTSGSTDTQYF. The CDR3 region has the DNA TGTGCCAGCAGCAGAAGGACTAGCGGAAGCACAGATACGCAGTATTTT.

The V and J genes are TRBV28 and TRBJ1-6; D may be TRBD1 (6 bases). Trimming took 5 bases from V and 10 from J, leaving 24 bases between them. The CDR3 totals 17 residues. Germline assignment: CDR1 MDHEN and CDR2 SYDVKM. The CDR3 is CASSTQTFTGRGSPLHF. Written as DNA, the CDR3 is TGTGCCAGCAGTACCCAAACCTTCACAGGGAGGGGCTCACCCCTCCACTTT.

This chain links TRBV28 with TRBJ1-4, with unresolved D. Germline values: CDR1 MDHEN, CDR2 SYDVKM. The CDR3 has 17 residues. V lost 2 bases to trimming and J lost 0 bases, with 13 bases between them. This CDR3 is CASSLLGVGATNEKLFF. The CDR3 DNA sequence: TGTGCCAGCAGTTTACTAGGTGTGGGTGCAACTAATGAAAAACTGTTTTTT.